Listed below are T cell receptor beta chains from one sample, sequenced in a study of cytomegalovirus exposure and HLA in healthy donors. Libraries were prepared by immunoSEQ multiplex PCR; TCRdb keeps only in-frame clonotypes and omits some of them. The table has about 160,000 clones, 81% seen once. The sample was PBMCs. These receptors were taken from a woman aged 50 to 60 in good health and CMV-seronegative. Both conserved end residues are trimmed from each CDR3.

v_call	j_call	cdr3_aa
TRBV9	TRBJ2-3	ASSVGDSSTDTQY
TRBV27	TRBJ2-7	ASRDRTSASYEQY
TRBV23-1	TRBJ1-2	ASSLPGLKKNYT
TRBV7-9	TRBJ2-7	SSSPTVLGEQY
TRBV30	TRBJ1-3	AWSLGGSGNTIY
TRBV9	TRBJ2-3	ASSIGTSGSTDTQY
TRBV4-2	TRBJ1-1	ASSWVDGGNTEAF
TRBV2	TRBJ2-5	ASSGETSGQETQY
TRBV6-1	TRBJ2-7	ASRDSFIEQY
TRBV6-5	TRBJ1-5	ASKGGDRAGQPQH
TRBV7-9	TRBJ2-7	ASSSTGGDPTYEQY
TRBV9	TRBJ2-1	ASSVEASVGEQF
TRBV6-5	TRBJ1-2	ASSRDRNNYGYT
TRBV15	TRBJ2-3	ATSRGSGRTDTQY
TRBV19	TRBJ1-5	ASQPGQPSSNQPQH
TRBV30	TRBJ1-4	AWSGAHKLF
TRBV18	TRBJ1-1	ASSPGGDTEAF